This TCR beta chain was sequenced during a study of T-cell reconstitution after alpha-beta-depleted transplantation in children (dated by TCRdb to about 2016). About the full investigation: T-cell immune reconstitution after TCRalphabeta/CD19-depleted allogeneic hematopoietic cell transplantation in children was quantitatively tracked in the study by means of TCR repertoire profiling.

The library was generated by PCR. Sequenced using an Illumina HiSeq 2500. To normalize quantification of the TCRbeta repertoire, the TCR libraries were built with molecular barcoding that relied on unique molecular identifiers. TCRdb itself trimmed the public reads at Q25 with fastp, ran MiXCR and retained productive beta chains. Each record represents a unique CDR3 protein, reported with the most common genes and DNA among its rows. For this sample the table gives a few hundred thousand distinct CDR3 sequences, of which 25% to 30% were detected only once. The leading ten clones occupy under 45% of the sample. This clonotype was observed a handful of times. Which antigen it targets is not known. No base quality information exists; no much larger clone differs at one position. The research as a whole found: Apparently early alphabetaT-cell count recovery about two months after transplant reportedly relied on only several hundred rapidly expanded clones derived from non-depleted graft cells. In some patients, the high TCRbeta diversity seen at day 60 was put down to recipient T cells and intrathymic progenitors that had survived conditioning. Hyperexpanded clone frequencies declined over subsequent months; after one year, T-cell counts and TCRbeta diversity were mostly attributed to newly produced T cells.

From the cysteine up to the phenylalanine, the CDR3 has a length of 16 residues. Just the 48-base CDR3 DNA is kept, in frame starting at base 1. Per the germline V gene (reference sequence), DFQATT is the CDR1 and SNEGSKA is the CDR2. Germline trimming: 1 base from V, 4 bases from J; junction bases outside gene matches: 5. The treatment or condition label, read with the paper, signifies: allogeneic hematopoietic cell transplantation with graft depleted of TCRalphabeta T cells and CD19 B cells. TCRalphabeta/CD19-depleted allogeneic hematopoietic cell grafts were given to the transplant recipients, all of whom were children.

This chain joins TRBV20-1 to TRBJ2-5; a stretch of 14 junction bases matches TRBD2. The sample here was PBMCs, taken before TCRalphabeta/CD19-depleted stem cell transplant. The sequence was collected from a boy in the first two years of life with Wiskott-Aldrich syndrome, due to receive a stem cell transplant. In nucleotides, the sequence is TGCAGTGCTAGAGGACTAGCGGGAGGGATTTCAGAGACCCAGTACTTC. This gives the protein CSARGLAGGISETQYF.